This T cell receptor beta chain is from a study of blood T cell repertoires in COVID-19. Study-level information: Collection of acute and convalescent COVID-19 samples took place in the United States, Italy and Spain. The analysed material was cDNA or gDNA that came from T cells, B-cell-depleted T cells, or PBMCs.

Per the study methods: Amplifying reference gene primers gave estimates of nucleated cell counts. Using immunoSEQ multiplex PCR, the repertoire was profiled, and TCRdb retains in-frame clones only, with some absent. The V and J calls and the clone size are those of that table, but D and trimming were determined from the DNA. The sample has approximately 170,000 clones, 75% to 90% seen once; the top ten hold under 13%. This sequence was found in a human donor in a cohort sampled during active COVID-19. Sequencing input: peripheral blood.

CDR3 DNA sequence: TGTGCCAGCAGCTTTCCGGGACAGGGGTACATGAACACTGAAGCTTTCTTT. Its translation: CASSFPGQGYMNTEAFF. The chain recombines TRBV5-6 with TRBJ1-1; 10 bases are a match to TRBD1. The CDR3 has 17 amino acids. CDR1 and CDR2 (germline): SGHDT, YYEEEE. Unmatched junction bases numbered 7, after V lost 2 bases and J lost 0 bases.